Shown below are 12 T cell receptor beta chains from a single sample sequenced in a study of T-cell reconstitution after alpha-beta-depleted transplantation in children. Unique molecular identifiers tagged the TCRbeta library. In TCRdb, the PCR reads were re-called with MiXCR into one record per CDR3 protein. Of hundreds of thousands of distinct CDR3 sequences in the sample, about 18% were seen once. Sequenced material: PBMCs from the stem cell graft donor, taken from the stem cell graft. The receptors were sampled from a human donor who donated a stem cell graft to a child with acute lymphoblastic leukemia.

As to this clonotype: Here the CDR3 omits its conserved ending phenylalanine or tryptophan, so a read error is the likely source. The chain has TRBV5-6 and TRBJ1-6; D is uncertain. V lost 3 bases and J 12 bases, leaving 16 bases between the germline ends. The CDR3 has 14 residues. Germline V lookup: CDR1 SGHDT, CDR2 YYEEEE. The CDR3 loop is CASSWGGDAVPLHL. CDR3 bases: TGTGCCAGCAGCTGGGGAGGAGACGCGGTACCCCTCCACTTG.

The sample holds a few counts of this clonotype. The chain couples TRBV6-1 to TRBJ2-1; 12 bases are a match to TRBD2. The CDR3 runs 18 residues. The ends lost 5 bases at V and 4 bases at J; junction bases unmatched: 12. Germline CDR1 MNHNS, CDR2 SASEGT. CDR3 sequence: CASSTHLTGTSGYNEQFF. CDR3 DNA sequence: TGTGCCAGCAGTACCCATTTAACCGGGACTAGCGGGTACAATGAGCAGTTCTTC.

V is TRBV12-3 or TRBV12-4 and J is TRBJ2-1, with D unclear. This CDR3 contains 10 residues. Trimming left V 5 bases short and J 8 bases short, with 4 bases between. CDR3 coding DNA: TGTGCCAGCAGTACGTATGAGCAGTTCTTC. This codes for CASSTYEQFF.

This clonotype came up a few times. Compared with germline, one end of the junction differs, possibly owing to a read error. This chain uses TRBV20-1 with TRBJ2-5, with a weak D call TRBD2 (6 bases). Looked up from germline, CDR1 is DFQATT and CDR2 is SNEGSKA (reference sequence). The CDR3 extends over 13 amino acids. The CDR3 DNA follows: TGCAGTGCTAGAACGCTAGCGCAAGACACCCAGTACTTC. This gives the protein CSARTLAQDTQYF.

This clonotype appeared a few times. The V and J genes are TRBV19 and TRBJ2-1, with TRBD2 matching over 12 bases. Trimming removed 8 bases from V and 10 bases from J; junction bases left unmatched: 9. The germline gives CDR1 LNHDA, CDR2 SQIVND (reference sequence). CDR3 length: 14 amino acids. CDR3: CASASGRAGREQFF. The CDR3 coding sequence is TGTGCCAGTGCTAGCGGGAGGGCCGGGAGGGAGCAGTTCTTC.

Only a few counts were recorded for this clonotype. The genes are TRBV12-3 or TRBV12-4 and TRBJ1-4; D possibly corresponds to TRBD1 (5 bases). The CDR3 totals 13 residues. The germline V and J ends were trimmed by 6 bases and 13 bases, with 18 bases remaining between them. As DNA, the CDR3 is TGTGCCAGCAGAGGGGCGGCCGCGACTGGACTGTTTTTT. Its protein product is CASRGAAATGLFF.

The rearrangement links TRBV10-3 to TRBJ1-1; no clear D. V was clipped by 5 bases and J by 6 bases, with 13 bases between them. CDR1 is ENHRY, CDR2 SYGVKD, per germline. The CDR3 has 13 amino acids. CDR3: CAISLQRGAEAFF. In DNA, the CDR3 is TGTGCCATCAGTTTACAGAGAGGCGCTGAAGCTTTCTTT.

The V gene is TRBV15, the J gene TRBJ2-1; TRBD1 aligns across 7 bases. Germline CDR1 is LNHNV and CDR2 is YYDKDF (reference sequence). The ends lost 9 bases at V and 9 bases at J; junction bases unmatched: 17. The CDR3 runs to 15 residues. CDR3 in DNA: TGTGCCACAAGCCCCATGGTAGGGGGCAACGGTGAGCAGTTCTTC. It translates to CATSPMVGGNGEQFF.

The V call is TRBV7-8, the J call TRBJ1-6, with D perhaps TRBD1 (5 bases). Germline loops: CDR1 SGHVS, CDR2 FQNEAQ. V was cut by 2 bases and J by 7 bases, with 12 bases left in between. The CDR3 has 15 residues. The CDR3 spells CASSLFRGSNSPLHF. CDR3 bases: TGTGCCAGCAGCTTATTTCGGGGCAGCAATTCACCCCTCCACTTT.

The rearrangement joins TRBV11-3 to TRBJ2-1; 7 nucleotides align to TRBD2. The CDR3 is made up of 16 amino acids. Germline assignment: CDR1 SGHNT and CDR2 YENEEA. Trimming cost V 0 bases and J 1 base; bases outside gene matches: 3. CDR3 DNA: TGTGCCAGCAGCTTAGATCTGGGACTATCCTACAATGAGCAGTTCTTC. Translating it yields CASSLDLGLSYNEQFF.

This chain joins TRBV7-8 and TRBJ2-7, with TRBD1 matching over 7 bases. Trimming took 4 bases from V and 0 from J; bases not matched to a gene: 6. The germline V gene has CDR1 SGHVS and CDR2 FQNEAQ. This CDR3 is built from 15 residues. The CDR3 sequence: CASSSPGQSSYEQYF. The CDR3 DNA sequence: TGTGCCAGCAGCTCACCGGGACAGAGCTCCTACGAGCAGTACTTC.

The V and J genes are TRBV7-6 and TRBJ2-5, with D possibly TRBD1 on 5 matching bases. In germline, CDR1 is SGHVS, CDR2 FNYEAQ. Trimming took 5 bases from V and 14 from J, leaving 15 bases between them. This CDR3 is 11 amino acids long. DNA for the CDR3: TGTGCCAGCAGCCAAGGGGAAGGGGCCTACTTC. Translated: CASSQGEGAYF.